The sequence of this TCR beta chain was determined in a study of T-cell reconstitution after alpha-beta-depleted transplantation in children (dated by TCRdb to 2016 to 2017). The study in broad terms: Using TCR repertoire profiling, the study followed T-cell immune reconstitution in a quantitative way in children after TCRalphabeta/CD19-depleted allogeneic hematopoietic cell transplantation.

In light of the paper, this sample's treatment or condition label describes: allogeneic hematopoietic cell transplantation with graft depleted of TCRalphabeta T cells and CD19 B cells. The children who served as transplant recipients had been given grafts of TCRalphabeta/CD19-depleted allogeneic hematopoietic cells. What the authors observed across the whole study: The apparently early alphabetaT-cell count recovery about two months after transplant was reportedly dependent on only several hundred rapidly expanded clones derived from non-depleted graft cells. Over subsequent months, a decline in hyperexpanded clone frequencies was noted, and after one year, T-cell counts and TCRbeta diversity were mostly ascribed to newly produced T cells. In some patients, the high TCRbeta diversity seen at day 60 was put down to recipient T cells and intrathymic progenitors that had survived conditioning.

Measured from the cysteine to the phenylalanine, the CDR3 is 13 residues long. The CDR3 DNA has 39 bases and is translated from base 1. V and J lose 5 bases and 8 bases, and a span of 15 bases separates them. Based on the germline V gene, the CDR1 and CDR2 sequences are MDHEN and SYDVKM. Remarks on this clonotype: Its antigen has not been determined. Nothing much larger sits one base from this clone, and base qualities are not available.

Library prep was done by PCR. TCRdb shows the sequencer as Illumina HiSeq 2500. TCR library preparation used molecular barcoding, with unique molecular identifiers applied to normalize quantification of the TCRbeta repertoire. The public reads were quality trimmed at Q25 with fastp and then assembled into clones with MiXCR by TCRdb, keeping productive beta chains. Every CDR3 protein is listed once, alongside the most common genes and DNA of its rows. This sample gives around 450,000 distinct CDR3 sequences in total; under 20% of them show up just once. The leading ten clones occupy about 32% of the sample.

Recombination linked TRBV28 to TRBJ1-2; tentative D gene TRBD1, with 6 bases matching. This receptor was taken from a boy less than two years old who had a stem cell transplant for Wiskott-Aldrich syndrome, so the T cells may come from the graft donor. The sequencing here drew on PBMCs, mostly from graft donor cells, taken 360 days after TCRalphabeta/CD19-depleted stem cell transplant. The sequence in DNA is TGTGCCAGCAGTCTGTATACAGGGTTGGGCTACACCTTC. This is translated as CASSLYTGLGYTF.